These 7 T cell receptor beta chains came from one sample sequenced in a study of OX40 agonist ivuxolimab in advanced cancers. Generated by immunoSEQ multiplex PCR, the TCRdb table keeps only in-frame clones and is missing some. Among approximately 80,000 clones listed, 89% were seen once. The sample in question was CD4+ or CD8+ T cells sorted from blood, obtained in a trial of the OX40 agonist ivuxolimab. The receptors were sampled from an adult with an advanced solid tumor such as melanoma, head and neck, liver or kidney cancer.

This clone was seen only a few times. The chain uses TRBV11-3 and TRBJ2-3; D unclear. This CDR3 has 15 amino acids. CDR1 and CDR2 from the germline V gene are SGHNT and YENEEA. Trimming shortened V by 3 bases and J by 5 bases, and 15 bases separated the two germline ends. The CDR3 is CASSFRAASGDTQYF. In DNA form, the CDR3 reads TGTGCCAGCAGCTTTAGGGCAGCTTCGGGAGATACGCAGTATTTT.

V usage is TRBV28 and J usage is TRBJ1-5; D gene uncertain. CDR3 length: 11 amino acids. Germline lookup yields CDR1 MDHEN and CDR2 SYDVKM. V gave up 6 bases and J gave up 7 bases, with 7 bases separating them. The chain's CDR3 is CASSGEQPQHF. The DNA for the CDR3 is TGTGCCAGCAGCGGGGAACAGCCCCAGCATTTT.

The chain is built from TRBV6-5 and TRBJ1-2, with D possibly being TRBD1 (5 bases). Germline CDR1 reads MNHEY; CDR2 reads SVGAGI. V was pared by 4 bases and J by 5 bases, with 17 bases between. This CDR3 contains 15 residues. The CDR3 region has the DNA TGTGCCAGCAGTTCTCAACTCCCAGGGAAATATGGCTACACCTTC. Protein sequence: CASSSQLPGKYGYTF.

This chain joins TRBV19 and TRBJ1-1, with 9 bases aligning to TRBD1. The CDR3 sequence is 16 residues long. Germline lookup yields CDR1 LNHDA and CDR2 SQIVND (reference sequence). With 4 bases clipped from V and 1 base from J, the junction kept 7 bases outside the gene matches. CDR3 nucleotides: TGTGCCAGTAGTAAGTGGACAGGGGCTAAGAACACTGAAGCTTTCTTT. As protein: CASSKWTGAKNTEAFF. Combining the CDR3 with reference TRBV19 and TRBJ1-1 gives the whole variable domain DGGITQSPKYLFRKEGQNVTLSCEQNLNHDAMYWYRQDPGQGLRLIYYSQIVNDFQKGDIAEGYSVSREKKESFPLTVTSAQKNPTAFYLCASSKWTGAKNTEAFFGQGTRLTVV.

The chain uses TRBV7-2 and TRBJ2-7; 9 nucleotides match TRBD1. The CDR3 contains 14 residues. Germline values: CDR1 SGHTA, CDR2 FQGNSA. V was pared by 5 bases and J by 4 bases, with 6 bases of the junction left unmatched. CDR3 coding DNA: TGTGCCAGCAGCCTTGACAGGGGGTCTTACGAGCAGTACTTC. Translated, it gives CASSLDRGSYEQYF.

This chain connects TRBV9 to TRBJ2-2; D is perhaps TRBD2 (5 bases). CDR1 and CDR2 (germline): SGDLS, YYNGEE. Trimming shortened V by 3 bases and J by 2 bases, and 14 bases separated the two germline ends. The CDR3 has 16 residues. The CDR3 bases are TGTGCCAGCAGCGCATACCGGGGTACTAACACCGGGGAGCTGTTTTTT. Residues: CASSAYRGTNTGELFF.

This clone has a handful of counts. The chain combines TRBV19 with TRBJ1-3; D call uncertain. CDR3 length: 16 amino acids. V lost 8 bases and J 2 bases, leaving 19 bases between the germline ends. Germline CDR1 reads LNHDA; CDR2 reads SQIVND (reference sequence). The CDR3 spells CASVSIRRSAGNTIYF. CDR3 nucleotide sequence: TGTGCCAGTGTCTCTATCCGGAGAAGCGCTGGAAACACCATATATTTT. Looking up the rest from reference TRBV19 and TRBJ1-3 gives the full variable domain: DGGITQSPKYLFRKEGQNVTLSCEQNLNHDAMYWYRQDPGQGLRLIYYSQIVNDFQKGDIAEGYSVSREKKESFPLTVTSAQKNPTAFYLCASVSIRRSAGNTIYFGEGSWLTVV.